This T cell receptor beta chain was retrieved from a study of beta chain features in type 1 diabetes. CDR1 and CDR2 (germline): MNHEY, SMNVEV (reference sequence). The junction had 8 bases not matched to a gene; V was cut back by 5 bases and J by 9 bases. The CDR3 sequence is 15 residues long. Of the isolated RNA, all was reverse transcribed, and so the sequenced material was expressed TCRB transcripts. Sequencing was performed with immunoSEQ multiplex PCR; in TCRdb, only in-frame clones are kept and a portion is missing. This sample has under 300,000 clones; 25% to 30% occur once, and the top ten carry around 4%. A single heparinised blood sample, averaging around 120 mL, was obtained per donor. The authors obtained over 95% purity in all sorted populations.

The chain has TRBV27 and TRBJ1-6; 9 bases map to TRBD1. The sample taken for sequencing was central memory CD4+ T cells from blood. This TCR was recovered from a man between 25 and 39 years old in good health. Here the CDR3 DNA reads TGTGCCAGCAGTCCGGACAGGGGTTTGAGTTCACCCCTCCACTTT. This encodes CASSPDRGLSSPLHF.